This is a list of T cell receptor beta chains from one sample in a study of blood T cell repertoires in COVID-19. Generated by immunoSEQ multiplex PCR, the TCRdb table keeps only in-frame clones and is missing some. The sample comprises roughly 500,000 clones, roughly nine tenths of which are singletons, and 6.5% to 9.5% rests with the top ten. Specimen: PBMCs or T cells enriched from blood (not recorded which). Receptor source: a woman aged 60-75 years who had recovered from COVID-19. The CDR3 runs from the conserved cysteine through the conserved F or W. Each record gives: D gene, V gene, clone size, J gene, CDR3 DNA, CDR3 protein. A D gene is named only where the DNA matches it firmly. The size field is filled for only some rows; it gives once, few, many or a size class.

>NA|TRBV18|NA|TRBJ1-1
TGTGCCAGCTCACCAAGGGGGGGTAACACTGAAGCTTTCTTT
CASSPRGGNTEAFF
>TRBD2|TRBV7-9|NA|TRBJ2-1
TGTGCCAGCAGCTTGGGCCTAGCGGGGGTGCAGTTCTTC
CASSLGLAGVQFF
>TRBD2|TRBV27|once|TRBJ2-3
TGTGCCAGCAGTTTTGTTTCGTCATCTAGCGGGGGTGTGCCTCTCACAGATACGCAGTATTTT
CASSFVSSSSGGVPLTDTQYF
>NA|TRBV19|NA|TRBJ1-1
TGTGCCAGTAGTAAAGGAGGGCACACTGAAGCTTTCTTT
CASSKGGHTEAFF
>TRBD1|TRBV6-6|NA|TRBJ1-2
TGTGCCAGCACCACCTTGAGGACAGGGAATAACTATGGCTACACCTTC
CASTTLRTGNNYGYTF
>NA|TRBV7-2|once|TRBJ2-1
TGTGCCAGCAGCTTATTCGAGTTGCCGGTGAAGTTCTTC
CASSLFELPVKFF
>TRBD2|TRBV23-1|NA|TRBJ2-5
TGCGCCAGCAGTCAACTTCCGGGACTACCGGGGGAGACCCAGTACTTC
CASSQLPGLPGETQYF
>NA|TRBV3-1/TRBV3-2|NA|TRBJ1-5
TGTGCCAGCAGCCAAGAAACGGGGAATCAGCCCCAGCATTTT
CASSQETGNQPQHF
>NA|TRBV28|once|TRBJ1-5
TGTGCCAGCAGACCTCGGGGGGCTAATCAGCCCCAGCATTTT
CASRPRGANQPQHF
>NA|TRBV7-9|NA|TRBJ2-2
TGTGCCAGCAGCCTACAGGTGAACGGCGGGGAGCTGTTTTTT
CASSLQVNGGELFF
>NA|TRBV5-6|few|TRBJ1-1
TGTGCCAGCAGCTTAACGGGGGGGAACACTGAAGCTTTCTTT
CASSLTGGNTEAFF
>NA|TRBV6-5|NA|TRBJ1-6
TGTGCCAGCAGTTACTCGACAGATGGGGCTCGATCACCCCTCCACTTT
CASSYSTDGARSPLHF
>TRBD1|TRBV5-1|few|TRBJ1-4
TGCGCCAGCAGTCGGGACAGCCAGGGGGGATACGAAAAACTGTTTTTT
CASSRDSQGGYEKLFF
>NA|TRBV28|NA|TRBJ1-5
TGTGCCAGCACTTCCGAGGGACTTAGCAATCAGCCCCAGCATTTT
CASTSEGLSNQPQHF
>TRBD1|TRBV6-5|NA|TRBJ2-7
TGTGCCAGCAGTCTGGGGACAGGGAGTTACGAGCAGTACTTC
CASSLGTGSYEQYF
>TRBD1|TRBV5-4|NA|TRBJ1-2
TGTGCCAGCAGCTTGGTCGACAGGGGGCCAATACATGGCTATGGCTACACCTTC
CASSLVDRGPIHGYGYTF
>TRBD2|TRBV10-3|NA|TRBJ2-5
TGTGCCATCAGTGGGCCCCCTAGCGGGGGGTCCGAGGGTATGCAAGAGACCCAGTACTTC
CAISGPPSGGSEGMQETQYF
>TRBD2|TRBV5-1|NA|TRBJ2-1
TGCGCCAGCAGCGCCGGGACTAGCGGCAACAATGAGCAGTTCTTC
CASSAGTSGNNEQFF
>TRBD1|TRBV12-5|NA|TRBJ2-2
TGTGCTAGTGTGGGACAGGGGGTATTAACCGGGGAGCTGTTTTTT
CASVGQGVLTGELFF
>NA|TRBV19|NA|TRBJ1-2
TGTGCCAGTAGTCGGAAACAGATAACTAACTATGGCTACACCTTC
CASSRKQITNYGYTF
>TRBD1|TRBV6-1|NA|TRBJ1-5
TGTGCCAGCAGTGCCCCGAGACAGGGTGTAAATCAGCCCCAGCATTTT
CASSAPRQGVNQPQHF
>TRBD1|TRBV5-1|once|TRBJ1-2
TGCGCCAGCAGCTTCGGACAGGGTAACTATGGCTACACCTTC
CASSFGQGNYGYTF
>TRBD1|TRBV9|NA|TRBJ2-3
TGTGCCAGCAGCGAGGACAGGTTGCGAACAGATACGCAGTATTTT
CASSEDRLRTDTQYF
>TRBD2|TRBV12-3/TRBV12-4|NA|TRBJ2-3
TGTGCCAGCAGTCTCAGACTAGCGGACCAGTATTTT
CASSLRLADQYF
>TRBD2|TRBV2|NA|TRBJ2-3
TGTGCCAGCAGTGTGGCTAGCGGGACAGATACGCAGTATTTT
CASSVASGTDTQYF
>NA|TRBV3-1/TRBV3-2|NA|TRBJ1-2
TGTGCCAGCAGCCCCCTCGGGGGGGGCTTAGATGGCTACACCTTC
CASSPLGGGLDGYTF
>NA|TRBV30|NA|TRBJ1-1
TGTGCCTGGAGTGTTGGAGGGCATCCGATAGCTTTCTTT
CAWSVGGHPIAFF
>NA|TRBV6-5|NA|TRBJ2-1
TGTGCCAGTAGGACAATGCGGGACTCCTACAATGAGCAGTTCTTC
CASRTMRDSYNEQFF
>TRBD1|TRBV9|NA|TRBJ1-6
TGTGCCAGCAGCCGGACAGGGGTGGGGTCACCCCTCCACTTT
CASSRTGVGSPLHF
>NA|TRBV19|NA|TRBJ1-5
TGTGCCAGTAGTCCTCAGGCGGGGAATCAGCCCCAGCATTTT
CASSPQAGNQPQHF
>TRBD1|TRBV19|NA|TRBJ2-3
TGTGCCAGTAGTCAGGACAGGGCTCGGCCCACAGATACGCAGTATTTT
CASSQDRARPTDTQYF
>NA|TRBV2|NA|TRBJ2-3
TGTGCCAGCAGTGGCTTGGGGACTCCCTCTCTCAATACGCAGTATTTT
CASSGLGTPSLNTQYF
>NA|TRBV19|NA|TRBJ1-2
TGTGCCAGTAGTCTACCCCTCGCTGGGACAACCTATGGCTACACCTTC
CASSLPLAGTTYGYTF
>NA|TRBV3-1/TRBV3-2|many|TRBJ1-3
TGTGCCAGCAGACCCACAGGGAATCGAAACACCATATATTTT
CASRPTGNRNTIYF
>TRBD1|TRBV24-1|NA|TRBJ2-5
TGTGCCACCAGTGAACAGGGGCGGAGGGAGACCCAGTACTTC
CATSEQGRRETQYF
>NA|TRBV5-1|NA|TRBJ2-1
TGCGCCAGCAGCTTGGCCGGTAATGTCCAAAATGAGCAGTTCTTC
CASSLAGNVQNEQFF
>NA|TRBV27|NA|TRBJ1-2
TGTGCCAGCAGCCCGAGGGGGGGCAACTATGGCTACACCTTC
CASSPRGGNYGYTF
>NA|TRBV19|NA|TRBJ2-3
TGTGCCAGCGGGACTAGCACAGATACGCAGTATTTT
CASGTSTDTQYF
>NA|TRBV6-5|NA|TRBJ2-5
TGTGCCAGCAGTCTAGCCACAGGGAGTCCCCAGTACTTC
CASSLATGSPQYF
>TRBD2|TRBV11-2|NA|TRBJ2-3
TGTGCCAGCAGCCAGCGGGGGAGCACAGATACGCAGTATTTT
CASSQRGSTDTQYF
>NA|TRBV5-4|NA|TRBJ1-6
TGTGCCAGCAGCTTGGAGCGGGCATATAATTCACCCCTCCACTTT
CASSLERAYNSPLHF
>TRBD1|TRBV5-8|NA|TRBJ1-2
TGTGCCAGCAGCTTGACAGGGGAATATGGCTACACCTTC
CASSLTGEYGYTF
>NA|TRBV10-1|NA|TRBJ2-3
TGCGCCAGCGCGGGCTTCACAGATACGCAGTATTTT
CASAGFTDTQYF